This passage covers 19 T cell receptor beta chains from one sample sequenced in a study of CD8+ T cells in alopecia areata. Extraction of RNA preceded its reverse transcription into cDNA, which served as the sequencing template. The assay was immunoSEQ multiplex PCR, and TCRdb's table has in-frame clones only and misses some. The sample records 110,000 to 150,000 clones, 40% to 55% being singletons. The sample was CD4+ T cells sorted from blood, taken at week 0. These receptors all come from a human donor with alopecia areata.

The genes are TRBV7-7 and TRBJ2-3; D gene uncertain. With 2 bases removed from V and 1 base from J, the gap between germline ends came to 4 bases. The CDR3 contains 13 residues. From germline, CDR1 is SSHAT and CDR2 FNYEAQ (reference sequence). This CDR3 is CASSLTGTDTQYF. The CDR3 coding sequence is TGTGCCAGCAGCTTAACCGGCACAGATACGCAGTATTTT.

In its sample, this clone was seen a few times. The rearrangement joins TRBV28 to TRBJ2-3; 10 positions match TRBD1. CDR1 MDHEN and CDR2 SYDVKM come from the germline V gene. This CDR3 comprises 16 residues. The V segment lost 6 bases and the J segment 6 bases; nucleotides outside the gene matches: 12. The CDR3 is CASSSPRQGARDTQYF. CDR3 bases: TGTGCCAGCAGCTCCCCACGACAGGGGGCGCGGGATACGCAGTATTTT.

The gene calls are TRBV29-1 and TRBJ2-7, with D perhaps matching TRBD2 (6 bases). The germline CDR1 and CDR2 sequences are SQVTM and ANQGSEA. Trimming took 6 bases from V and 2 from J, leaving 17 bases between them. This CDR3 has 14 amino acids. CDR3 sequence: CSVLRGYTPYEQYF. The CDR3 nucleotides read TGCAGCGTCCTACGGGGGTATACCCCCTACGAGCAGTACTTC.

The CDR3 DNA is TGCGCCAGCAGCGTTCAACCTAGCGGGGGCCAAGAGACCCAGTACTTC. This sequence encodes CASSVQPSGGQETQYF. The rearrangement links TRBV5-1 to TRBJ2-5; 10 bases map to TRBD2. Germline V CDR1 and CDR2: SGHRS, YFSETQ. This CDR3 is built from 16 residues. Trimming cost V 4 bases and J 1 base; bases outside gene matches: 7.

The chain has TRBV7-9 and TRBJ2-2, with D perhaps matching TRBD1 (6 bases). Looked up from germline, CDR1 is SEHNR and CDR2 is FQNEAQ (reference sequence). Trimming stripped 1 base from V and 1 base from J, with 16 bases between. There are 18 residues in the CDR3. The CDR3 is CASSLVVWGHENTGELFF. DNA of the CDR3: TGTGCCAGCAGCTTAGTCGTCTGGGGACACGAGAACACCGGGGAGCTGTTTTTT.

This chain joins TRBV4-3 and TRBJ2-2, with 8 bases that match TRBD2. This CDR3 contains 18 residues. V gave up 1 base and J gave up 4 bases; unmatched junction bases: 11. The germline V gene has CDR1 LGHNA and CDR2 YSLEER. The CDR3 protein is CASSQGNLAGGSTGELFF. The CDR3 bases are TGCGCCAGCAGCCAAGGAAATTTGGCGGGAGGTTCCACCGGGGAGCTGTTTTTT.

The V and J genes are TRBV9 and TRBJ2-3; D gene unclear. Germline values: CDR1 SGDLS, CDR2 YYNGEE. Trimming removed 0 bases from V and 0 bases from J, with 5 bases in between. The CDR3 covers 14 residues. The CDR3 loop reads CASSVEPSTDTQYF. The CDR3 nucleotides are TGTGCCAGCAGCGTAGAGCCAAGCACAGATACGCAGTATTTT. Looking up the rest from reference TRBV9 and TRBJ2-3 gives the full variable domain: DSGVTQTPKHLITATGQRVTLRCSPRSGDLSVYWYQQSLDQGLQFLIQYYNGEERAKGNILERFSAQQFPDLHSELNLSSLELGDSALYFCASSVEPSTDTQYFGPGTRLTVL.

The gene calls are TRBV29-1 and TRBJ2-1, with 10 bases aligning to TRBD2. Per germline, CDR1 SQVTM and CDR2 ANQGSEA. V gave up 4 bases and J gave up 5 bases; unmatched junction bases: 5. This CDR3 is built from 14 residues. For the CDR3, the DNA is TGCAGCGTTGGTACTAGCGGGGCCAACAATGAGCAGTTCTTC. Its translation: CSVGTSGANNEQFF.

This chain uses TRBV9 with TRBJ1-3; D ambiguous. The germline V gene has CDR1 SGDLS and CDR2 YYNGEE. Trimming shortened V by 4 bases and J by 2 bases, and 1 base separated the two germline ends. The CDR3 has 11 amino acids. The CDR3 loop is CASSPGNTIYF. The CDR3 DNA reads TGTGCCAGCAGCCCTGGAAACACCATATATTTT.

This clone has just a few counts. CDR3 nucleotides: TGTGCCAGCAGTCCAGGAGGGGCCGAGCAGTACTTC. Protein sequence: CASSPGGAEQYF. This chain uses TRBV7-9 with TRBJ2-7; tentative D call: TRBD2 (6 bases). CDR3 length equals 12 residues. Trimming pared 6 bases from V and 6 bases from J, leaving 12 bases between. Germline-derived CDR1 and CDR2 are SEHNR and FQNEAQ (reference sequence).

This clone was recorded a few times. V is TRBV29-1 and J is TRBJ2-7; D unresolved. The V gene lost 4 bases and the J gene lost 3 bases, with 10 bases spanning the gap. The CDR3 is made up of 12 amino acids. CDR1 and CDR2 from the germline V gene are SQVTM and ANQGSEA. CDR3 coding DNA: TGCAGCGTTGTTAGTCCCCACTACGAGCAGTACTTC. Translation: CSVVSPHYEQYF.

The chain uses TRBV9 and TRBJ2-2, with D perhaps matching TRBD1 or TRBD2 (5 bases each). Germline V lookup: CDR1 SGDLS, CDR2 YYNGEE. The V and J ends lost 1 base and 2 bases respectively, with 9 bases between them. The CDR3 is made up of 15 amino acids. Written as DNA, the CDR3 is TGTGCCAGCAGCGTAATCGGGGCAAACACCGGGGAGCTGTTTTTT. This encodes CASSVIGANTGELFF.

The chain recombines TRBV29-1 with TRBJ1-2; D is undetermined. Germline-derived CDR1 and CDR2 are SQVTM and ANQGSEA. With 2 bases removed from V and 8 bases from J, the gap between germline ends came to 12 bases. This CDR3 is 12 amino acids long. CDR3 coding DNA: TGCAGCGTTGAAAGGGCAGCTTACGGCTACACCTTC. This sequence encodes CSVERAAYGYTF.

This clone was detected a few times. The V and J genes are TRBV29-1 and TRBJ1-1; D ambiguous. V lost 3 bases and J 6 bases, leaving 14 bases between the germline ends. The CDR3 runs to 13 residues. Germline CDR1 reads SQVTM; CDR2 reads ANQGSEA. CDR3 sequence reads: CSVEPLPLSEAFF. The CDR3 region has the DNA TGCAGCGTTGAGCCCCTCCCCCTATCTGAAGCTTTCTTT.

This chain connects TRBV30 to TRBJ1-5; no reliable D call. The V end lost 1 base, the J end lost 4 bases, and 11 bases lay between the germline ends. This CDR3 is built from 14 residues. The germline V gene has CDR1 GTSNPN and CDR2 SVGIG (reference sequence). CDR3: CAWSDGRSNQPQHF. In DNA form, the CDR3 reads TGTGCCTGGAGTGACGGGAGGAGTAATCAGCCCCAGCATTTT.

This clone has just a few counts. The chain links TRBV29-1 to TRBJ2-1; D might be TRBD2 (6 bases). The CDR3 is made up of 14 amino acids. CDR1 and CDR2 (germline): SQVTM, ANQGSEA. V lost 4 bases and J 5 bases, leaving 15 bases between the germline ends. The CDR3 nucleotides are TGCAGCGTTGGGGGGAATAGCGGCAACAATGAGCAGTTCTTC. Protein: CSVGGNSGNNEQFF.

V and J are TRBV9 and TRBJ2-7; D might be TRBD1 (5 bases). CDR3 length: 14 amino acids. Germline V CDR1 and CDR2: SGDLS, YYNGEE. V shed 1 base and J shed 2 bases, with 10 bases lying between them. The CDR3 reads CASSVTGHTYEQYF. DNA of the CDR3: TGTGCCAGCAGCGTAACAGGACACACCTACGAGCAGTACTTC.

The rearrangement uses TRBV30 and TRBJ2-5, with a weak D call TRBD1 (6 bases). V dropped 3 bases and J dropped 5 bases, with 16 bases sitting between them. Germline values: CDR1 GTSNPN, CDR2 SVGIG (reference sequence). The CDR3 has 14 residues. The CDR3 loop reads CAWSRRTGLETQYF. In nucleotides, the CDR3 is TGTGCCTGGAGCCGCCGCACAGGGCTTGAGACCCAGTACTTC.

V usage is TRBV30 and J usage is TRBJ2-7; D call uncertain. The CDR3 is 11 residues long. Germline V CDR1 and CDR2: GTSNPN, SVGIG (reference sequence). V was trimmed by 2 bases and J by 2 bases, leaving 4 bases between them. CDR3 sequence reads: CAWSQAYEQYF. CDR3 coding DNA: TGTGCCTGGAGTCAAGCCTACGAGCAGTACTTC.